This T cell receptor (beta chain) was found in a study of cytomegalovirus exposure and HLA in healthy donors. With 60 Vbeta and 13 Jbeta primers, the PCR was carried out. Here immunoSEQ multiplex PCR was the method, and the copy in TCRdb shows in-frame clones only, minus some. Of 200,000 or so clones in the sample, over 75% were seen once. Between the trimmed V and J ends, which lost 6 bases and 0 bases, there was a span of 13 bases. The CDR3 spans 15 residues. Germline CDR1 is MNHEY and CDR2 is SVGAGI. The chain links TRBV6-5 to TRBJ2-3, with TRBD2 as a possible D gene (5 bases). This TCR was recovered from a girl aged 2-10 years in good health and CMV-seronegative. Sequencing input: PBMCs. The CDR3 DNA reads as TGTGCCAGCAGCCCAGCGGTAGGGAGCACAGATACGCAGTATTTT. Translation: CASSPAVGSTDTQYF.